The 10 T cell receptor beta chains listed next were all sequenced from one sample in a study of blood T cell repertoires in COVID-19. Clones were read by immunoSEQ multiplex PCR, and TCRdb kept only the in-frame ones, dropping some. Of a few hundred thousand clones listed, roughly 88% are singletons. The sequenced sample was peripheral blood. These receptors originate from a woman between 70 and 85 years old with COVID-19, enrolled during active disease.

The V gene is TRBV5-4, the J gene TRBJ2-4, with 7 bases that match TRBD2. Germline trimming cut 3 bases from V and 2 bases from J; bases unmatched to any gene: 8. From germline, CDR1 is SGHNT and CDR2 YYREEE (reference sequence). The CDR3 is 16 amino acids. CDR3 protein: CASSSSGAPSKNIQYF. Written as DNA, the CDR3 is TGTGCCAGCAGCTCGAGCGGGGCCCCCTCCAAAAACATTCAGTACTTC.

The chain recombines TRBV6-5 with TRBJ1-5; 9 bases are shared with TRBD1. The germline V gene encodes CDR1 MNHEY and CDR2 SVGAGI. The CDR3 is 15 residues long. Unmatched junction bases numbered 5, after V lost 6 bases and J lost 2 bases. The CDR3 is CASRTDRGGNQPQHF. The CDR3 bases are TGTGCCAGCAGGACGGACAGGGGCGGCAATCAGCCCCAGCATTTT.

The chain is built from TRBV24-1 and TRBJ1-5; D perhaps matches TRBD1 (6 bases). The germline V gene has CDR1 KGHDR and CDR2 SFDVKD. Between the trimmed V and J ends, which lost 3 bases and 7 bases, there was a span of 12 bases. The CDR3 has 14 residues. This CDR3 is CATSDAGAGQPQHF. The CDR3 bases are TGTGCCACCAGTGATGCAGGGGCTGGGCAGCCCCAGCATTTT.

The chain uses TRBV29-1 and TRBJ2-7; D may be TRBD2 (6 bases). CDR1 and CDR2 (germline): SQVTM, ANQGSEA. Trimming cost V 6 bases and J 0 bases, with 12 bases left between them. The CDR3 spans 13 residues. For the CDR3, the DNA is TGCAGCGTGGACACCGGGAGCTCCTACGAGCAGTACTTC. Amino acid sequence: CSVDTGSSYEQYF.

The DNA of the CDR3 is TGTGCCATCAGTGGGGGGCGGTCGGTCGATACGCAGTATTTT. Translated: CAISGGRSVDTQYF. V gene TRBV10-3 combines with J gene TRBJ2-3; a possible D gene is TRBD1 (6 bases). CDR1 is ENHRY, CDR2 SYGVKD, per germline. The ends were cut back, 4 bases at V and 6 bases at J, with 14 bases in the middle. The CDR3 totals 14 residues.

CDR3 sequence reads: CASSEARDRGTYEQYF. The CDR3 DNA sequence: TGTGCCAGCAGTGAGGCGAGGGACAGGGGTACCTACGAGCAGTACTTC. This chain joins TRBV2 and TRBJ2-7, with 10 positions matching TRBD1. Trimming removed 3 bases from V and 2 bases from J; junction bases left unmatched: 7. CDR3 length equals 16 residues. Looked up from germline, CDR1 is SNHLY and CDR2 is FYNNEI.

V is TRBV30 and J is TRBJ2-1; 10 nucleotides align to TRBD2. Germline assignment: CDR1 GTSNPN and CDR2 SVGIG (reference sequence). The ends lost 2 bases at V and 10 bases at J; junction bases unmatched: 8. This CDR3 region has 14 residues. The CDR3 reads CAWSSLAGVGEQFF. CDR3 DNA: TGTGCCTGGAGTAGTCTAGCGGGAGTAGGCGAGCAGTTCTTC.

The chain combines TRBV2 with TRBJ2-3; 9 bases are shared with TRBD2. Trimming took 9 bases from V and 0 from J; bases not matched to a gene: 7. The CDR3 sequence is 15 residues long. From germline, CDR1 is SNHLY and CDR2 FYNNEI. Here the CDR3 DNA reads TGTGCCAGTAAAAGCGGGAGGCTTAGCACAGATACGCAGTATTTT. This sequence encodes CASKSGRLSTDTQYF.

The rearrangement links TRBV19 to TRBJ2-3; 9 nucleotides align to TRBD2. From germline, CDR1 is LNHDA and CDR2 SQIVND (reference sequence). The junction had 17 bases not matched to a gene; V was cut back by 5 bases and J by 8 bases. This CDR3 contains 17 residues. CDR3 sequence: CASSFASGVGRESTQYF. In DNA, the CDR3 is TGTGCCAGTAGTTTCGCTAGCGGGGTTGGGAGAGAGAGTACGCAGTATTTT.

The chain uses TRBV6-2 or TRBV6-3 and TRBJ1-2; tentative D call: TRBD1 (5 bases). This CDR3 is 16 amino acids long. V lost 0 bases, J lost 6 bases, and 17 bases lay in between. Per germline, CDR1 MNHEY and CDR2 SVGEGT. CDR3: CASSYSGGAGINGYTF. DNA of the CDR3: TGTGCCAGCAGTTACTCAGGTGGGGCCGGAATTAATGGCTACACCTTC.